One and the same sample provided the 23 T cell receptor beta chains below, sequenced in a study of blood T cell repertoires in COVID-19. Libraries were prepared by immunoSEQ multiplex PCR; TCRdb keeps only in-frame clonotypes and omits some of them. The sample shows 50,000 to 70,000 clones, 90% of them seen only once. The specimen was peripheral blood. Source of these receptors: a human donor with active COVID-19. The donor label of this sample is uncertain.

J is TRBJ2-3 and V is TRBV4-3; 11 positions agree with TRBD2. V shed 0 bases and J 6 bases; nucleotides not matched to a gene: 11. The germline V gene has CDR1 LGHNA and CDR2 YSLEER. The CDR3 sequence is 18 residues long. CDR3 coding DNA: TGCGCCAGCAGCCAAGAGGCCCTAGCGGGGGGTAATGCGGATACGCAGTATTTT. Translation gives CASSQEALAGGNADTQYF.

This chain joins TRBV7-3 and TRBJ1-1; TRBD1 might be the D (6 bases). In germline, CDR1 is SGHTA, CDR2 FQGTGA. The CDR3 runs to 15 residues. With 4 bases removed from V and 1 base from J, the gap between germline ends came to 13 bases. The CDR3, as DNA: TGTGCCAGCAGCTCAACCCAAGGGGGGAACACTGAAGCTTTCTTT. Its protein is CASSSTQGGNTEAFF.

This chain connects TRBV4-3 to TRBJ2-1; 9 nucleotides align to TRBD2. The CDR3 consists of 15 residues. The trim removed 1 base at V and 4 bases at J, leaving 2 bases unmatched. CDR1 and CDR2 (germline): LGHNA, YSLEER. The DNA for the CDR3 is TGCGCCAGCAGCCAAGGTAGCGGGGGATACAATGAGCAGTTCTTC. Translating it yields CASSQGSGGYNEQFF.

CDR3: CSASLGQKEEKLFF. The CDR3 DNA reads TGCAGTGCTAGTTTGGGGCAGAAGGAAGAAAAACTGTTTTTT. The chain couples TRBV20-1 to TRBJ1-4, with D perhaps matching TRBD1 (5 bases). V lost 3 bases and J 8 bases, leaving 16 bases between the germline ends. Per germline, CDR1 DFQATT and CDR2 SNEGSKA (reference sequence). CDR3 length equals 14 residues.

The V call is TRBV7-9, the J call TRBJ1-4; TRBD1 matches 10 bases. This CDR3 has 15 amino acids. Looked up from germline, CDR1 is SEHNR and CDR2 is FQNEAQ (reference sequence). Trimming removed 6 bases from V and 4 bases from J; junction bases left unmatched: 5. CDR3 protein: CASRTTGGGNEKLFF. In DNA form, the CDR3 reads TGTGCCAGCAGAACGACAGGGGGCGGTAATGAAAAACTGTTTTTT.

V and J are TRBV11-3 and TRBJ2-2; the D gene is possibly TRBD1 (6 bases). Trimming stripped 5 bases from V and 4 bases from J, with 11 bases between. Germline CDR1 reads SGHNT; CDR2 reads YENEEA. The CDR3 sequence is 14 residues long. The CDR3, as DNA: TGTGCCAGCAGCCCGGACAGTTCCACCGGGGAGCTGTTTTTT. Protein sequence: CASSPDSSTGELFF.

This clone occurred a few times. The chain combines TRBV7-9 with TRBJ2-5; 12 bases match TRBD2. V dropped 6 bases and J dropped 1; count of bases not matched to a gene: 6. Germline V gives CDR1 SEHNR, CDR2 FQNEAQ (reference sequence). The CDR3 loop spans 16 amino acids. The CDR3 bases are TGTGCCAGCAGTCGGACTAGCGGGGCCTTCCAAGAGACCCAGTACTTC. This translates into CASSRTSGAFQETQYF. Combining the CDR3 with reference TRBV7-9 and TRBJ2-5 gives the whole variable domain DTGVSQNPRHKITKRGQNVTFRCDPISEHNRLYWYRQTLGQGPEFLTYFQNEAQLEKSRLLSDRFSAERPKGSFSTLEIQRTEQGDSAMYLCASSRTSGAFQETQYFGPGTRLLVL.

This chain joins TRBV3-1 (or the pseudogene TRBV3-2) and TRBJ2-7; D is perhaps TRBD2 (6 bases). Germline V gene data show CDR1 as LGHDT and CDR2 as YNNKEL (reference sequence). Trimming took 2 bases from V and 5 from J, leaving 22 bases between them. This CDR3 is built from 17 residues. In DNA form, the CDR3 reads TGTGCCAGCAGCCAATCGAAGGCAGGGCTAGCGTGGGACGAGCAGTACTTC. Amino acids: CASSQSKAGLAWDEQYF.

V is TRBV7-3 and J is TRBJ2-3, with 11 bases aligning to TRBD2. The trim removed 5 bases at V and 4 bases at J, leaving 8 bases unmatched. The V gene's germline CDR1 is SGHTA and CDR2 FQGTGA. The CDR3 length is 16 residues. This CDR3 is CASSPGTSGGPDTQYF. The CDR3 nucleotides read TGTGCCAGCAGCCCGGGCACTAGCGGGGGTCCAGATACGCAGTATTTT.

V gene TRBV6-5 combines with J gene TRBJ2-1; the D is unclear. V was cut by 6 bases and J by 0 bases, with 6 bases left in between. CDR1 and CDR2 (germline): MNHEY, SVGAGI. The CDR3 covers 13 residues. This CDR3 reads CASRMSSYNEQFF. For the CDR3, the DNA is TGTGCCAGCAGGATGAGCTCCTACAATGAGCAGTTCTTC.

V usage is TRBV7-2 and J usage is TRBJ2-1; unclear D gene. CDR1 is SGHTA, CDR2 FQGNSA, per germline. The CDR3 is made up of 16 amino acids. Trimming left V 4 bases short and J 0 bases short, with 13 bases between. This CDR3 reads CASSSPLRSSYNEQFF. The DNA of the CDR3 is TGTGCCAGCAGCTCGCCCTTACGGAGCTCCTACAATGAGCAGTTCTTC. The complete variable domain, with remaining parts taken from reference TRBV7-2 and TRBJ2-1, reads GAGVSQSPSNKVTEKGKDVELRCDPISGHTALYWYRQSLGQGLEFLIYFQGNSAPDKSGLPSDRFSAERTGGSVSTLTIQRTQQEDSAVYLCASSSPLRSSYNEQFFGPGTRLTVL.

This chain uses TRBV5-1 with TRBJ1-1; possibly TRBD1 for D (6 bases). Germline V gene data show CDR1 as SGHRS and CDR2 as YFSETQ. The ends were cut back, 5 bases at V and 4 bases at J, with 21 bases in the middle. This CDR3 comprises 16 residues. CDR3 amino acids: CASSFAVGGQATEAFF. The CDR3 DNA reads TGCGCCAGCAGTTTCGCGGTGGGGGGGCAGGCCACTGAAGCTTTCTTT.

CDR3 nucleotide sequence: TGTGCCAGCAGTTACTTCCAGGGGGGTTACGAGCAGTACTTC. It codes for CASSYFQGGYEQYF. The V gene is TRBV6-5, the J gene TRBJ2-7, with a possible D match to TRBD1 (7 bases). This CDR3 comprises 14 residues. Germline CDR1 reads MNHEY; CDR2 reads SVGAGI. V was cut by 1 base and J by 4 bases, with 11 bases left in between.

In this sample, this clone turned up once. The CDR3 DNA is TGTGCCAGCAGCTTAGCGGGCAGCGGGCCATCGTACTTC. Translating it yields CASSLAGSGPSYF. This chain joins TRBV7-2 and TRBJ2-5, with D possibly being TRBD2 (6 bases). This CDR3 has 13 amino acids. Germline CDR1 SGHTA, CDR2 FQGNSA. With 0 bases removed from V and 13 bases from J, the gap between germline ends came to 15 bases.

V gene TRBV20-1 combines with J gene TRBJ2-5; D gene uncertain. The germline CDR1 and CDR2 sequences are DFQATT and SNEGSKA (reference sequence). The CDR3 has 15 residues. Deletions cut 3 bases from V and 2 bases from J, with 16 bases between. The CDR3 protein is CSASAPGPGQETQYF. In nucleotides, the CDR3 is TGCAGTGCTAGTGCACCCGGCCCCGGGCAAGAGACCCAGTACTTC.

The chain employs TRBV10-3 and TRBJ1-1; TRBD1 agrees at 7 bases. This CDR3 is 14 amino acids long. Germline CDR1 reads ENHRY; CDR2 reads SYGVKD. V lost 6 bases and J lost 1; bases outside the gene matches: 5. CDR3 loop: CAIRDTGANTEAFF. The DNA of the CDR3 is TGTGCCATCAGGGATACAGGGGCGAACACTGAAGCTTTCTTT.

CDR3 region: CASSLYPGQSRFNTEAFF. The CDR3, as DNA: TGTGCCAGCAGCTTGTATCCGGGACAGTCTAGGTTCAACACTGAAGCTTTCTTT. V gene TRBV5-6 combines with J gene TRBJ1-1, with TRBD1 matching over 7 bases. The J segment lost 2 bases and the V segment lost 1 base, leaving 14 bases of the junction unmatched. Germline V lookup: CDR1 SGHDT, CDR2 YYEEEE. The CDR3 runs 18 residues.

The chain is built from TRBV11-1 and TRBJ2-7; 7 bases are shared with TRBD2. The trim removed 5 bases at V and 6 bases at J, leaving 10 bases unmatched. Germline V gene sequence: CDR1 SGHAT, CDR2 FQDESV (reference sequence). This CDR3 is built from 14 residues. The CDR3 spells CASSRDQGGFEQYV. Written as DNA, the CDR3 is TGTGCCAGCAGCCGGGACCAGGGAGGGTTCGAGCAGTACGTC.

This clone was found a few times. The chain links TRBV18 to TRBJ1-5; D not resolved. The germline CDR1 and CDR2 sequences are KGHSH and LQKENI. The V end lost 3 bases, the J end lost 1 base, and 7 bases lay between the germline ends. The CDR3 loop spans 14 amino acids. This CDR3 is CASSPLGSNQPQHF. In DNA form, the CDR3 reads TGTGCCAGCTCACCCCTCGGGAGCAATCAGCCCCAGCATTTT.

This clone was observed a handful of times. The CDR3: CASSEQGLYQPQHF. DNA of the CDR3: TGTGCCAGCAGTGAACAGGGGCTCTATCAGCCCCAGCATTTT. J is TRBJ1-5 and V is TRBV2; D perhaps matches TRBD1 (6 bases). CDR1 and CDR2 (germline): SNHLY, FYNNEI. CDR3 size: 14 residues. V lost 2 bases and J 5 bases, leaving 10 bases between the germline ends.

This CDR3 reads CASPRDIPNEKLFF. In nucleotides, the CDR3 is TGTGCCAGCCCCCGGGACATCCCTAATGAAAAACTGTTTTTT. The rearrangement uses TRBV7-3 and TRBJ1-4; a possible D gene is TRBD1 (6 bases). The CDR3 is made up of 14 amino acids. CDR1 SGHTA and CDR2 FQGTGA come from the germline V gene. V was cut by 8 bases and J by 3 bases, with 13 bases left in between.

This chain connects TRBV9 to TRBJ1-2; TRBD1 matches 9 bases. CDR3 length equals 14 residues. CDR1 and CDR2 (germline): SGDLS, YYNGEE. Trimming removed 6 bases from V and 2 bases from J; junction bases left unmatched: 5. CDR3: CASTLGTGNYGYTF. The CDR3 coding sequence is TGTGCCAGCACCTTGGGGACAGGGAACTATGGCTACACCTTC.

A word on this clone: Other DNA sequences within the sample encode an identical CDR3. The chain carries TRBV5-1 and TRBJ1-5; 7 positions agree with TRBD1. Germline assignment: CDR1 SGHRS and CDR2 YFSETQ. Trimming at V came to 4 bases and at J to 3 bases, leaving 4 bases not matched to a gene. The length of the CDR3 is 14 residues. CDR3: CASSPGTDNQPQHF. The CDR3 DNA follows: TGCGCCAGCAGCCCGGGGACAGACAATCAGCCCCAGCATTTT.